The 32 T cell receptor beta chains in this list originate from one sample, sequenced in a study of CD8 T cells in Susac syndrome. The RNA input was roughly 0.45 to 1 ug, and it was reverse transcribed with random hexamers. TCRdb called the immunoSEQ multiplex PCR reads again in MiXCR, with one record for every CDR3 protein. The profile shows fewer than 90,000 distinct CDR3 sequences, 93% of them singletons. Sequenced material: CD8+ T cells from PBMCs. These receptors came from a human donor with Susac syndrome.

The rearrangement joins TRBV15 to TRBJ2-3, with TRBD2 identical over 8 bases. The CDR3 runs 16 residues. J lost 11 bases, V lost 4 bases, and 17 bases had no gene match. Germline V gene data show CDR1 as LNHNV and CDR2 as YYDKDF (reference sequence). The DNA of the CDR3 is TGTGCCACCAGCACGTCTTTAGCGGGGTATCCGCAAGGGCAGTATTTT. Amino acids: CATSTSLAGYPQGQYF.

The genes are TRBV25-1 and TRBJ2-7, with TRBD1 matching over 9 bases. Germline V gene lookup returns CDR1 MGHDK and CDR2 SYGVNS. With V trimmed by 4 bases and J by 3 bases, 4 bases remained unmatched. This CDR3 is built from 14 residues. CDR3 amino acids: CASSAGTGNYEQYF. For the CDR3, the DNA is TGTGCCAGCAGTGCCGGGACAGGGAACTACGAGCAGTACTTC.

V usage is TRBV7-9 and J usage is TRBJ1-1; D is undetermined. CDR3 length: 13 amino acids. Deletions cut 1 base from V and 4 bases from J, with 7 bases between. The germline gives CDR1 SEHNR, CDR2 FQNEAQ (reference sequence). CDR3 in amino acids: CASSLVMATEAFF. As DNA, the CDR3 is TGTGCCAGCAGCTTAGTAATGGCCACTGAAGCTTTCTTT.

The genes are TRBV9 and TRBJ2-5, with D possibly matching TRBD1 (5 bases). The CDR3 spans 12 residues. The ends were cut back, 4 bases at V and 6 bases at J, with 10 bases in the middle. Germline V gene sequence: CDR1 SGDLS, CDR2 YYNGEE. This CDR3 is CASSPDTQTQYF. In nucleotides, the CDR3 is TGTGCCAGCAGCCCGGACACCCAGACCCAGTACTTC.

This sequence joins TRBV5-1 and TRBJ1-1; D uncertain. The ends were cut back, 0 bases at V and 4 bases at J, with 10 bases in the middle. The germline V gene has CDR1 SGHRS and CDR2 YFSETQ. The CDR3 contains 14 residues. CDR3 sequence: CASSLGPQTTEAFF. The CDR3 DNA sequence: TGCGCCAGCAGCTTGGGGCCCCAGACCACTGAAGCTTTCTTT.

This clonotype was seen a single time. The chain employs TRBV19 and TRBJ2-7; 9 positions agree with TRBD1. Germline V CDR1 and CDR2: LNHDA, SQIVND (reference sequence). The CDR3 consists of 14 residues. V was clipped by 3 bases and J by 4 bases; unmatched bases: 4. The CDR3: CASSIGTGTYEQYF. Written as DNA, the CDR3 is TGTGCCAGTAGTATCGGGACAGGGACGTACGAGCAGTACTTC.

V and J are TRBV5-6 and TRBJ1-1; D gene ambiguous. This CDR3 contains 13 residues. Germline-derived CDR1 and CDR2 are SGHDT and YYEEEE. V dropped 0 bases and J dropped 5 bases, with 8 bases sitting between them. The CDR3 loop is CASSLVQSTEAFF. Written as DNA, the CDR3 is TGTGCCAGCAGCTTGGTGCAAAGTACTGAAGCTTTCTTT.

Here the CDR3 reads CASSLSTGPEAFF. DNA of the CDR3: TGTGCCAGCAGTTTATCCACAGGGCCCGAAGCTTTCTTT. The chain employs TRBV28 and TRBJ1-1; tentatively, D is TRBD1 (6 bases). This CDR3 is 13 amino acids long. Germline lookup yields CDR1 MDHEN and CDR2 SYDVKM. The V and J ends lost 1 base and 8 bases respectively, with 11 bases between them.

This clonotype was detected only a few times. The chain is built from TRBV4-2 and TRBJ1-3; no definite D call. The length of the CDR3 is 10 residues. Looked up from germline, CDR1 is LGHNA and CDR2 is YNFKEQ. Trimming pared 8 bases from V and 1 base from J, leaving 0 bases between. The CDR3 loop is CASSGNTIYF. CDR3 coding DNA: TGTGCCAGCTCTGGAAACACCATATATTTT.

The chain employs TRBV20-1 and TRBJ2-3; D remains ambiguous. CDR1 and CDR2 from the germline V gene are DFQATT and SNEGSKA (reference sequence). The CDR3 sequence is 12 residues long. V lost 2 bases to trimming and J lost 2 bases, with 5 bases between them. CDR3 loop: CSARLFTDTQYF. The CDR3 DNA reads as TGCAGTGCTAGACTATTCACAGATACGCAGTATTTT.

The rearrangement joins TRBV29-1 to TRBJ2-2; TRBD2 is a possible D gene (6 bases). Germline-derived CDR1 and CDR2 are SQVTM and ANQGSEA. Trimming shortened V by 4 bases and J by 2 bases, and 8 bases separated the two germline ends. The CDR3 runs 13 residues. The CDR3: CSVGGENTGELFF. CDR3 coding DNA: TGCAGCGTTGGCGGGGAAAACACCGGGGAGCTGTTTTTT.

The chain uses TRBV6-5 and TRBJ1-4, with D unclear. CDR1 and CDR2 (germline): MNHEY, SVGAGI. The CDR3 runs to 15 residues. V lost 0 bases, J lost 2 bases, and 7 bases lay in between. CDR3 bases: TGTGCCAGCAGTTACTCGGCGGGGACTAATGAAAAACTGTTTTTT. Protein product: CASSYSAGTNEKLFF.

The genes are TRBV12-3 or TRBV12-4 and TRBJ1-2; the D gene is possibly TRBD1 (6 bases). V lost 3 bases to trimming and J lost 5 bases, with 13 bases between them. The CDR3 has 14 amino acids. This CDR3 is CASSFPQGKYGYTF. CDR3 DNA sequence: TGTGCCAGCAGTTTCCCCCAGGGGAAGTATGGCTACACCTTC.

The chain joins TRBV28 to TRBJ2-1, with TRBD2 as a possible D gene (6 bases). CDR3 length: 14 residues. Germline V gene sequence: CDR1 MDHEN, CDR2 SYDVKM. The V end lost 6 bases, the J end lost 2 bases, and 11 bases lay between the germline ends. The CDR3: CASSGSIAYNEQFF. The CDR3 region has the DNA TGTGCCAGCAGCGGGAGTATCGCCTACAATGAGCAGTTCTTC.

V is TRBV18 and J is TRBJ1-2; D possibly corresponds to TRBD1 (5 bases). The CDR3 runs to 17 residues. Between the trimmed V and J ends, which lost 0 bases and 6 bases, there was a span of 20 bases. From germline, CDR1 is KGHSH and CDR2 LQKENI. CDR3: CASSPPRSPGQSHGYTF. The CDR3 DNA sequence: TGTGCCAGCTCACCACCCAGAAGTCCGGGGCAGTCACATGGCTACACCTTC.

In its sample, this clonotype was seen once. The CDR3, as DNA: TGCAGTGCTAGAGGCCAGGGTTTAAACTACGAGCAGTACTTC. Amino acids: CSARGQGLNYEQYF. The V call is TRBV20-1, the J call TRBJ2-7, with a tentative D call TRBD1 (5 bases). The germline V and J ends were trimmed by 1 base and 3 bases, with 13 bases remaining between them. CDR3 length: 14 amino acids. Germline V gene lookup returns CDR1 DFQATT and CDR2 SNEGSKA (reference sequence).

The V and J genes are TRBV4-1 and TRBJ2-3; TRBD2 aligns across 10 bases. The ends lost 4 bases at V and 1 base at J; junction bases unmatched: 11. Germline assignment: CDR1 MGHRA and CDR2 YSYEKL. The CDR3 sequence is 18 residues long. The CDR3 reads CASSLGIAGGRGTDTQYF. The CDR3 DNA is TGCGCCAGCAGCCTAGGAATAGCGGGAGGCCGGGGCACAGATACGCAGTATTTT.

The genes are TRBV11-1 and TRBJ1-1; 11 bases align to TRBD1. Per germline, CDR1 SGHAT and CDR2 FQDESV (reference sequence). Losses at the gene ends were 5 bases for V and 3 bases for J; bases not matched to a gene: 8. The length of the CDR3 is 16 residues. The CDR3 DNA is TGTGCCAGCAGCGTCGGGACAGGGGGGGCGGACACTGAAGCTTTCTTT. It codes for CASSVGTGGADTEAFF.

The J gene is TRBJ2-2, the V gene TRBV6-4, with a weak D call TRBD1 (6 bases). Germline-derived CDR1 and CDR2 are MRHNA and SNTAGT. There are 16 residues in the CDR3. The V end was cut by 0 bases, the J end by 3 bases, with 11 bases between. Here the CDR3 DNA reads TGTGCCAGCAGTGACTCGTTACAGGGACACACCGGGGAGCTGTTTTTT. It specifies CASSDSLQGHTGELFF.

The chain has TRBV2 and TRBJ1-5; tentative D call: TRBD1 (5 bases). V was cut by 2 bases and J by 3 bases, with 11 bases left in between. CDR1 and CDR2 from the germline V gene are SNHLY and FYNNEI. The CDR3 spans 15 residues. CDR3 sequence (DNA): TGTGCCAGCAGTGAACGCACAGGACTCAATCAGCCCCAGCATTTT. It encodes CASSERTGLNQPQHF.

This sequence joins TRBV4-1 and TRBJ2-7; TRBD1 matches 12 bases. The CDR3 consists of 16 residues. The V segment lost 0 bases and the J segment 4 bases; nucleotides outside the gene matches: 4. In germline, CDR1 is MGHRA, CDR2 YSYEKL. The CDR3 protein is CASSQEGTGGRYEQYF. DNA for the CDR3: TGCGCCAGCAGCCAAGAGGGGACAGGGGGCAGGTACGAGCAGTACTTC.

This clonotype came up a few times. J is TRBJ1-5 and V is TRBV7-9, with D unresolved. CDR1 SEHNR and CDR2 FQNEAQ come from the germline V gene (reference sequence). The length of the CDR3 is 13 residues. The V and J ends lost 1 base and 2 bases respectively, with 3 bases between them. CDR3 region: CASSLDRNQPQHF. The CDR3 nucleotides are TGTGCCAGCAGCTTAGACCGCAATCAGCCCCAGCATTTT. Combining the CDR3 with reference TRBV7-9 and TRBJ1-5 gives the whole variable domain DTGVSQNPRHKITKRGQNVTFRCDPISEHNRLYWYRQTLGQGPEFLTYFQNEAQLEKSRLLSDRFSAERPKGSFSTLEIQRTEQGDSAMYLCASSLDRNQPQHFGDGTRLSIL.

The chain carries TRBV6-6 and TRBJ1-1, with D tentatively TRBD1 (5 bases). This CDR3 spans 15 amino acids. The germline V and J ends were trimmed by 4 bases and 3 bases, with 15 bases remaining between them. Germline V gene lookup returns CDR1 MNHNY and CDR2 SVGAGI (reference sequence). Here the CDR3 DNA reads TGTGCCAGCAGTTCCCCCAGTCGGGGGTACACTGAAGCTTTCTTT. Protein sequence: CASSSPSRGYTEAFF.

V gene TRBV2 combines with J gene TRBJ1-2; weak D call: TRBD1 (5 bases). Germline loops: CDR1 SNHLY, CDR2 FYNNEI. The CDR3 consists of 14 residues. Trimming took off 2 bases at V and 4 bases at J, with 11 bases between the two ends. In DNA form, the CDR3 reads TGTGCCAGCAGTGAACTCAGGGTACCCTATGGCTACACCTTC. Translated: CASSELRVPYGYTF.

The gene calls are TRBV9 and TRBJ1-1; no firm D call. Trimming took 2 bases from V and 4 from J, leaving 9 bases between them. Germline CDR1 and CDR2: SGDLS and YYNGEE. The CDR3 is 13 residues long. CDR3 nucleotide sequence: TGTGCCAGCAGCGTCGGGAGGGCCACTGAAGCTTTCTTT. Its protein is CASSVGRATEAFF.

The V and J genes are TRBV6-2 or TRBV6-3 and TRBJ2-7, with D perhaps matching TRBD1 or TRBD2 (5 bases each). In germline, CDR1 is MNHEY, CDR2 SVGEGT. The ends were cut back, 5 bases at V and 0 bases at J, with 11 bases in the middle. CDR3 length: 14 residues. The CDR3 spells CASSPWDRSYEQYF. The CDR3 nucleotides are TGTGCCAGCAGTCCTTGGGACCGCTCCTACGAGCAGTACTTC.

The chain is built from TRBV28 and TRBJ1-1; weak D call: TRBD1 (6 bases). The CDR3 extends over 13 amino acids. V gave up 6 bases and J gave up 6 bases, with 14 bases separating them. The germline gives CDR1 MDHEN, CDR2 SYDVKM. CDR3 region: CASRMGGASEAFF. CDR3 in DNA: TGTGCCAGCAGGATGGGGGGGGCGTCTGAAGCTTTCTTT.

The chain couples TRBV6-5 to TRBJ1-1; D gene uncertain. Trimming left V 5 bases short and J 1 base short, with 14 bases between. The germline V gene has CDR1 MNHEY and CDR2 SVGAGI. The CDR3 runs to 15 residues. The CDR3 DNA reads as TGTGCCAGCAGTCTCTTTCCTGACACGAACACTGAAGCTTTCTTT. Protein sequence: CASSLFPDTNTEAFF.

The chain joins TRBV13 to TRBJ2-1; 10 bases map to TRBD1. Germline V CDR1 and CDR2: PRHDT, FYEKMQ (reference sequence). The CDR3 is made up of 17 amino acids. Trimming removed 4 bases from V and 1 base from J; junction bases left unmatched: 7. CDR3 region: CASSSRQGARSYNEQFF. CDR3 sequence (DNA): TGTGCCAGCAGCTCCCGACAGGGGGCTAGGTCCTACAATGAGCAGTTCTTC.

The J gene is TRBJ2-1, the V gene TRBV27; possible D gene TRBD1, 6 bases. This CDR3 is 15 amino acids long. Trimming pared 0 bases from V and 7 bases from J, leaving 13 bases between. Germline loops: CDR1 MNHEY, CDR2 SMNVEV (reference sequence). The CDR3 loop reads CASSLSSGVGNEQFF. CDR3 DNA: TGTGCCAGCAGTTTATCGTCAGGGGTTGGAAATGAGCAGTTCTTC.

V gene TRBV20-1 combines with J gene TRBJ2-7, with TRBD2 matching 10 bases. The germline V gene encodes CDR1 DFQATT and CDR2 SNEGSKA (reference sequence). The CDR3 contains 13 residues. The V gene end was trimmed by 6 bases and the J gene end by 1 base; junction bases not matched to a gene: 3. The CDR3 DNA reads TGCAGTGCCAATAGCGGGAGGTCCTACGAGCAGTACTTC. Amino acid sequence: CSANSGRSYEQYF.

V and J are TRBV19 and TRBJ1-5; D call uncertain. From germline, CDR1 is LNHDA and CDR2 SQIVND (reference sequence). The CDR3 is made up of 11 amino acids. The ends were cut back, 10 bases at V and 7 bases at J, with 11 bases in the middle. The CDR3 spells CATSMGQPQHF. For the CDR3, the DNA is TGTGCCACCTCGATGGGGCAGCCCCAGCATTTT.